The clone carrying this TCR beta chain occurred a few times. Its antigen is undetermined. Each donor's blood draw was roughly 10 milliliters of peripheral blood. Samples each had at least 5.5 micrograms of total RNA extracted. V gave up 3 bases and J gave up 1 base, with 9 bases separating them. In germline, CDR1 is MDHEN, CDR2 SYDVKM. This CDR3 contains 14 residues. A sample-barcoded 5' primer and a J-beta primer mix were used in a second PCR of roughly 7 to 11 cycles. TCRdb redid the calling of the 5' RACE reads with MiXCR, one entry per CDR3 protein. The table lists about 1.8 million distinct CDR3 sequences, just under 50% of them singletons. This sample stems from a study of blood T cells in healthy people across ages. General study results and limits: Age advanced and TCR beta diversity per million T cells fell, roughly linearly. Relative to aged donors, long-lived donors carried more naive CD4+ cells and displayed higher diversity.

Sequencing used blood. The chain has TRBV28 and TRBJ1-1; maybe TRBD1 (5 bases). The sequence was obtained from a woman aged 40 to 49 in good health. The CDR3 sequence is CASSLGRWNTEAFF. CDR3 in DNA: TGTGCCAGCAGTTTGGGACGGTGGAACACTGAAGCTTTCTTT.